What follows are 30 T cell receptor beta chains derived from one specimen sequenced in a study of T-cell memory formation after mild COVID-19. In TCRdb, the 5' RACE reads were re-called with MiXCR into one record per CDR3 protein. The sample records about 27,000 distinct CDR3 sequences, roughly 16% being singletons. The specimen was PBMCs or a T cell subset sorted from them (not recorded which). Source of these receptors: an adult who had mild COVID-19 (a few samples of this study predate the infection). Cell type and time point are not known.

This clonotype has a count of ten or more. This chain connects TRBV19 to TRBJ1-1; the D is unclear. Germline lookup yields CDR1 LNHDA and CDR2 SQIVND (reference sequence). CDR3 length: 14 amino acids. V lost 8 bases to trimming and J lost 6 bases, with 19 bases between them. This chain's CDR3 is CASGNSRIRAEAFF. Written as DNA, the CDR3 is TGTGCCAGTGGTAACAGCAGGATCCGGGCTGAAGCTTTCTTT.

In its sample, this clonotype was seen many times. J is TRBJ2-5 and V is TRBV7-3, with TRBD2 matching 8 bases. The V segment lost 4 bases and the J segment 7 bases; nucleotides outside the gene matches: 5. The CDR3 is 13 amino acids. From germline, CDR1 is SGHTA and CDR2 FQGTGA. The CDR3 loop reads CASSSGSGGTQYF. CDR3 in DNA: TGTGCCAGCAGCTCCGGGAGCGGGGGGACCCAGTACTTC.

This clonotype was seen repeatedly, ten times or more. The rearrangement joins TRBV6-1 to TRBJ1-6; D not resolved. Germline-derived CDR1 and CDR2 are MNHNS and SASEGT. The CDR3 loop spans 14 amino acids. Trimming took off 8 bases at V and 0 bases at J, with 8 bases between the two ends. The CDR3 DNA is TGTGCCAGCGGGAGTCGCTCCTATAATTCACCCCTCCACTTT. Its translation: CASGSRSYNSPLHF.

This clonotype was seen ten or more times. CDR3 region: CASSLPRLSTDTQYF. As DNA, the CDR3 is TGTGCCAGCAGCTTACCCAGACTAAGCACAGATACGCAGTATTTT. This rearrangement joins TRBV7-2 to TRBJ2-3; tentative D call: TRBD2 (5 bases). Germline V lookup: CDR1 SGHTA, CDR2 FQGNSA. CDR3 length: 15 amino acids. V was trimmed by 2 bases and J by 0 bases, leaving 9 bases between them. Full variable domain (missing parts from reference TRBV7-2 and TRBJ2-3): GAGVSQSPSNKVTEKGKDVELRCDPISGHTALYWYRQSLGQGLEFLIYFQGNSAPDKSGLPSDRFSAERTGGSVSTLTIQRTQQEDSAVYLCASSLPRLSTDTQYFGPGTRLTVL.

The chain carries TRBV7-9 and TRBJ2-7; D is perhaps TRBD2 (6 bases). The germline V and J ends were trimmed by 5 bases and 5 bases, with 16 bases remaining between them. Germline assignment: CDR1 SEHNR and CDR2 FQNEAQ (reference sequence). The CDR3 has 14 amino acids. DNA for the CDR3: TGTGCCAGCAGCCCCACGACTAGAAGAGACGAGCAGTACTTC. It encodes CASSPTTRRDEQYF.

This clonotype has at least ten counts. CDR3 DNA: TGTGCCTGGGGACCCAGGGGCGCAGATACGCAGTATTTT. It specifies CAWGPRGADTQYF. The chain links TRBV30 to TRBJ2-3; tentatively, D is TRBD1 (6 bases). Between the trimmed V and J ends, which lost 5 bases and 4 bases, there was a span of 13 bases. This CDR3 has 13 amino acids. CDR1 is GTSNPN and CDR2 is SVGIG in the germline V gene (reference sequence).

The chain has TRBV6-1 and TRBJ1-6, with no clear D. The V and J ends lost 5 bases and 13 bases respectively, with 12 bases between them. This CDR3 spans 12 amino acids. The germline CDR1 and CDR2 sequences are MNHNS and SASEGT. DNA of the CDR3: TGTGCCAGCAGTTATTCTTTCCAGCCCCTCCACTTT. It is translated as CASSYSFQPLHF.

V gene TRBV3-1 combines with J gene TRBJ1-6, with a tentative D call TRBD1 (5 bases). This CDR3 contains 18 residues. From germline, CDR1 is LGHDT and CDR2 YNNKEL (reference sequence). V lost 3 bases and J 1 base, leaving 16 bases between the germline ends. The CDR3 loop is CASSQGPFPGSYNSPLHF. The CDR3 DNA reads TGTGCCAGCAGCCAGGGACCCTTCCCCGGATCCTATAATTCACCCCTCCACTTT. The full variable domain, in which reference TRBV3-1 and TRBJ1-6 provide the parts outside the CDR3, is DTAVSQTPKYLVTQMGNDKSIKCEQNLGHDTMYWYKQDSKKFLKIMFSYNNKELIINETVPNRFSPKSPDKAHLNLHINSLELGDSAVYFCASSQGPFPGSYNSPLHFGNGTRLTVT.

This clonotype has a count of ten or more. The chain couples TRBV7-6 to TRBJ1-3; the D is unclear. V lost 4 bases and J lost 0, with 10 bases in between. CDR3 length: 15 amino acids. Germline CDR1 and CDR2: SGHVS and FNYEAQ. The CDR3 region has the DNA TGTGCCAGCAGCTCTAGTTCGGTCTCTGGAAACACCATATATTTT. Translating gives CASSSSSVSGNTIYF.

This clonotype turned up a few times. The CDR3 sequence is CASGPGDYSNQPQHF. As DNA, the CDR3 is TGTGCTAGTGGGCCAGGAGATTATAGCAATCAGCCCCAGCATTTT. The V and J genes are TRBV12-5 and TRBJ1-5, with D hard to call. Germline assignment: CDR1 LGHNT and CDR2 FRNRAP. The CDR3 consists of 15 residues. V lost 6 bases and J lost 0, with 12 bases in between.

This clonotype was observed at least ten times. The chain couples TRBV10-3 to TRBJ1-2; D is possibly TRBD1 (6 bases). V lost 4 bases, J lost 5 bases, and 23 bases lay in between. The CDR3 covers 17 residues. Germline assignment: CDR1 ENHRY and CDR2 SYGVKD. This CDR3 is CAISGRGRTELLYGYTF. The CDR3 region has the DNA TGTGCCATCAGTGGTCGGGGGAGGACAGAGCTCCTTTATGGCTACACCTTC.

A few counts support this clonotype. This sequence joins TRBV12-3 or TRBV12-4 and TRBJ1-2; a possible D gene is TRBD1 (6 bases). Trimming pared 3 bases from V and 2 bases from J, leaving 10 bases between. CDR3 length equals 14 residues. As DNA, the CDR3 is TGTGCCAGCAGTTTTAACACAGGGAACTATGGCTACACCTTC. It specifies CASSFNTGNYGYTF.

The chain joins TRBV6-2 or TRBV6-3 to TRBJ2-7; 7 bases line up with TRBD1. Per the germline V gene, CDR1 is MNHEY and CDR2 is SVGEGT. This CDR3 spans 16 amino acids. V dropped 0 bases and J dropped 0; count of bases not matched to a gene: 5. CDR3 amino acids: CASSYSVGQSSYEQYF. The CDR3 bases are TGTGCCAGCAGTTACTCAGTGGGACAGAGCTCCTACGAGCAGTACTTC.

V is TRBV7-2 and J is TRBJ2-1; D is perhaps TRBD1 or TRBD2 (6 bases each). This CDR3 contains 14 residues. CDR1 is SGHTA, CDR2 FQGNSA, per germline. V gave up 7 bases and J gave up 5 bases, with 15 bases separating them. Here the CDR3 reads CASTYGGQDNEQFF. The CDR3 DNA sequence: TGTGCCAGCACGTATGGGGGGCAGGACAATGAGCAGTTCTTC. The whole variable domain, remainder taken from reference TRBV7-2 and TRBJ2-1, is GAGVSQSPSNKVTEKGKDVELRCDPISGHTALYWYRQSLGQGLEFLIYFQGNSAPDKSGLPSDRFSAERTGGSVSTLTIQRTQQEDSAVYLCASTYGGQDNEQFFGPGTRLTVL.

This clonotype showed up many times. The CDR3 loop is CASSFDRPNTEAFF. In DNA, the CDR3 is TGCGCCAGCAGCTTCGACAGACCTAACACTGAAGCTTTCTTT. The chain uses TRBV5-1 and TRBJ1-1, with D perhaps matching TRBD1 (5 bases). The CDR3 totals 14 residues. The germline V and J ends were trimmed by 2 bases and 2 bases, with 10 bases remaining between them. The V gene's germline CDR1 is SGHRS and CDR2 YFSETQ.

This clonotype was recorded at least ten times. The V and J genes are TRBV7-2 and TRBJ2-1, with D maybe TRBD2 (7 bases). Germline CDR1 and CDR2: SGHTA and FQGNSA. The CDR3 covers 16 residues. V lost 0 bases to trimming and J lost 1 base, with 10 bases between them. The CDR3 region is CASSLAGGPSYNEQFF. CDR3 nucleotides: TGTGCCAGCAGCTTAGCGGGGGGGCCTTCCTACAATGAGCAGTTCTTC.

In this sample, this clonotype turned up many times. The chain uses TRBV6-1 and TRBJ2-1, with D unclear. This CDR3 is built from 13 residues. Trimming took off 3 bases at V and 4 bases at J, with 7 bases between the two ends. CDR1 is MNHNS, CDR2 SASEGT, per germline. The DNA of the CDR3 is TGTGCCAGCAGTGAGGGGAATTACAATGAGCAGTTCTTC. Amino acids: CASSEGNYNEQFF.

This clonotype appeared many times. The chain has TRBV19 and TRBJ2-7; TRBD1 agrees at 8 bases. After removal of 5 bases from V and 5 bases from J, the junction contained 11 bases not matched to a gene. Germline V gene sequence: CDR1 LNHDA, CDR2 SQIVND (reference sequence). The CDR3 has 15 amino acids. The CDR3 sequence: CASSAGQGVVNEQYF. The CDR3 nucleotides read TGTGCCAGTAGTGCAGGACAGGGTGTAGTCAACGAGCAGTACTTC.

This chain connects TRBV20-1 to TRBJ2-3; 14 bases agree with TRBD2. The ends lost 5 bases at V and 2 bases at J; junction bases unmatched: 3. CDR3 size: 15 residues. Looked up from germline, CDR1 is DFQATT and CDR2 is SNEGSKA (reference sequence). In nucleotides, the CDR3 is TGCAGTGCTCCGGGACTAGCGGGAGACACAGATACGCAGTATTTT. Residues: CSAPGLAGDTDTQYF.

This clonotype came up many times. The chain couples TRBV7-9 to TRBJ2-7; a possible D gene is TRBD2 (7 bases). Germline lookup yields CDR1 SEHNR and CDR2 FQNEAQ (reference sequence). The CDR3 consists of 14 residues. V lost 3 bases and J 4 bases, leaving 13 bases between the germline ends. The CDR3, as DNA: TGTGCCAGCAGCTTTGGGGGGGCTGAATACGAGCAGTACTTC. This gives the protein CASSFGGAEYEQYF. Full variable domain (missing parts from reference TRBV7-9 and TRBJ2-7): DTGVSQNPRHKITKRGQNVTFRCDPISEHNRLYWYRQTLGQGPEFLTYFQNEAQLEKSRLLSDRFSAERPKGSFSTLEIQRTEQGDSAMYLCASSFGGAEYEQYFGPGTRLTVT.

This clonotype was detected only a few times. The J gene is TRBJ2-7, the V gene TRBV5-1; the match to TRBD1 covers 10 bases. Unmatched junction bases numbered 5, after V lost 5 bases and J lost 6 bases. CDR1 is SGHRS, CDR2 YFSETQ, per germline. This CDR3 has 13 amino acids. The CDR3 loop reads CASRGTGAFEQYF. In DNA form, the CDR3 reads TGCGCCAGCAGGGGGACAGGGGCGTTCGAGCAGTACTTC.

The chain uses TRBV30 and TRBJ2-1; 7 positions agree with TRBD2. Germline-derived CDR1 and CDR2 are GTSNPN and SVGIG (reference sequence). Losses at the gene ends were 5 bases for V and 0 bases for J; bases not matched to a gene: 10. The CDR3 contains 16 residues. The chain's CDR3 is CAWSLGGFNSYNEQFF. The CDR3 coding sequence is TGTGCCTGGTCCCTGGGGGGGTTTAACTCCTACAATGAGCAGTTCTTC.

This clonotype was seen repeatedly, ten times or more. The genes are TRBV20-1 and TRBJ1-5; 8 bases match TRBD1. Germline V gene data show CDR1 as DFQATT and CDR2 as SNEGSKA (reference sequence). The CDR3 contains 17 residues. The V gene end was trimmed by 5 bases and the J gene end by 0 bases; junction bases not matched to a gene: 12. CDR3 bases: TGCAGTGCTGCGATTCCTCCAGGGGGCCGTAGCAATCAGCCCCAGCATTTT. This encodes CSAAIPPGGRSNQPQHF.

Many counts were recorded for this clonotype. V usage is TRBV7-9 and J usage is TRBJ1-2, with a weak D call TRBD1 (5 bases). This CDR3 contains 13 residues. Germline assignment: CDR1 SEHNR and CDR2 FQNEAQ (reference sequence). Trimming pared 7 bases from V and 8 bases from J, leaving 17 bases between. CDR3: CASTFSQGQGYTF. The CDR3 DNA is TGTGCCAGCACCTTCTCTCAGGGTCAAGGCTACACCTTC.

This clonotype occurred many times. The chain links TRBV18 to TRBJ2-5; D is possibly TRBD1 (5 bases). Trimming took 3 bases from V and 1 from J, leaving 6 bases between them. CDR1 is KGHSH, CDR2 LQKENI, per germline. The CDR3 extends over 13 amino acids. CDR3 sequence: CASSPGLQETQYF. In DNA form, the CDR3 reads TGTGCCAGCTCACCGGGGCTCCAAGAGACCCAGTACTTC.

Ten or more counts support this clonotype. The genes are TRBV12-3 or TRBV12-4 and TRBJ1-4; D unresolved. Between the trimmed V and J ends, which lost 2 bases and 7 bases, there was a span of 17 bases. The CDR3 runs to 16 residues. CDR3 sequence reads: CASSLLGSGVGEKLFF. CDR3 DNA: TGTGCCAGCAGTTTATTAGGCAGCGGCGTTGGTGAAAAACTGTTTTTT.

This clonotype was picked up a small number of times. In DNA, the CDR3 is TGTGCCAGCAGCCCCCAGACTAGCCCGGGTGAGACCCAGTACTTC. Protein: CASSPQTSPGETQYF. The rearrangement uses TRBV7-2 and TRBJ2-5; 7 bases fit TRBD2. This CDR3 contains 15 residues. The junction had 11 bases not matched to a gene; V was cut back by 5 bases and J by 5 bases. Germline CDR1 is SGHTA and CDR2 is FQGNSA.

This clonotype was observed many times. The chain links TRBV7-6 to TRBJ1-3, with D hard to call. The CDR3 loop spans 15 amino acids. Germline V gene lookup returns CDR1 SGHVS and CDR2 FNYEAQ. V was shortened by 5 bases and J by 6 bases, with 17 bases between the two germline ends. The CDR3 region has the DNA TGTGCCAGCAGCCAAACGTCGGGGAGGGAAAACACCATATATTTT. Translating gives CASSQTSGRENTIYF.

This clonotype rates as medium-sized. The chain carries TRBV5-1 and TRBJ1-1, with D possibly being TRBD1 (5 bases). Germline CDR1 reads SGHRS; CDR2 reads YFSETQ. This CDR3 region has 14 residues. V was pared by 1 base and J by 13 bases, with 20 bases between. The CDR3: CASSLYAGRWMVFF. CDR3 DNA sequence: TGCGCCAGCAGCTTGTACGCAGGGAGATGGATGGTTTTCTTT.

This clonotype was observed many times. The chain employs TRBV10-3 and TRBJ2-1, with 13 nucleotides matching TRBD2. This CDR3 comprises 17 residues. The V gene's germline CDR1 is ENHRY and CDR2 SYGVKD. The trim removed 2 bases at V and 7 bases at J, leaving 8 bases unmatched. CDR3 amino acids: CAISEGKSTSGRNEQFF. CDR3 nucleotide sequence: TGTGCCATCAGTGAGGGCAAGTCGACTAGCGGGAGGAATGAGCAGTTCTTC.